The present T cell receptor beta chain was sequenced within a study of T-cell reconstitution after alpha-beta-depleted transplantation in children. V gave up 6 bases and J gave up 0 bases, with 15 bases separating them. The V gene's germline CDR1 is SNHLY and CDR2 FYNNEI. The CDR3 is 16 amino acids. The table lists this clonotype with a few counts. Unique molecular identifiers were used in preparing the TCRbeta library. From the PCR reads, TCRdb called clonotypes with MiXCR, one entry per CDR3 protein. This sample has some 300,000 distinct CDR3 sequences, with over 9% found just once. The chain carries TRBV2 and TRBJ2-1, with D possibly being TRBD1 (6 bases). The sample was PBMCs from the stem cell graft donor, taken from the stem cell graft. The receptor's source is a human donor who donated a stem cell graft to a child with acute lymphoblastic leukemia. Here the CDR3 DNA reads TGTGCCAGCAGGTTTACCGGGACAAACTCCTACAATGAGCAGTTCTTC. Protein product: CASRFTGTNSYNEQFF.